The sequence of this T cell receptor beta chain was determined in a study of cytomegalovirus exposure and HLA in healthy donors. The trim removed 0 bases at V and 4 bases at J, leaving 5 bases unmatched. Germline V CDR1 and CDR2: SGHTA, FQGTGA. This CDR3 has 16 amino acids. Study findings and constraints: Reports indicate that TCR beta sequences accurately predicted the HLA-A and HLA-B alleles of most subjects. Later analysis showed most CMV-associated TCR beta chains appearing HLA-restricted.

Primers for the PCR totalled 60 Vbeta and 13 Jbeta. Measured with immunoSEQ multiplex PCR; TCRdb has only the in-frame clones, and not every one. The sample has some 120,000 clones. As regards this clone: Antigen specificity is unknown.

Source material: PBMCs. The TCR originated in a middle-aged man in good health and CMV-seropositive. The V call is TRBV7-3, the J call TRBJ2-2, with 7 bases aligning to TRBD2. The CDR3 reads CASSLTRAGPTGELFF. In nucleotides, the CDR3 is TGTGCCAGCAGCTTAACCCGAGCGGGACCCACCGGGGAGCTGTTTTTT.